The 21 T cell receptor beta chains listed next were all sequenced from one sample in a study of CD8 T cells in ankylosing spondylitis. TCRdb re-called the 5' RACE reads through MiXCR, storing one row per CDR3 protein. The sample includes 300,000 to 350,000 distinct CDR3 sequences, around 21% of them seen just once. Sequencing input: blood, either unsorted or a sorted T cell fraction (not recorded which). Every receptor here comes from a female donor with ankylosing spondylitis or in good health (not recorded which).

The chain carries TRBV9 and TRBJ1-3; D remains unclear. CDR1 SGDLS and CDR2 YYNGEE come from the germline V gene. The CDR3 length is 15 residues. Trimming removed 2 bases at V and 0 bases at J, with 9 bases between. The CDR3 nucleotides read TGTGCCAGCAGCGTCCTCGGTGACTCTGGAAACACCATATATTTT. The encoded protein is CASSVLGDSGNTIYF.

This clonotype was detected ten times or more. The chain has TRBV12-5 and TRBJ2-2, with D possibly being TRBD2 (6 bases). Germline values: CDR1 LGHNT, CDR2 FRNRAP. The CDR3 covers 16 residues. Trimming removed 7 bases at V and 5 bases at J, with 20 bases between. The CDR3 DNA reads TGTGCTAGTGCTCTCCGCCCCGGGAGTAGTACCGGGGAGCTGTTTTTT. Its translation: CASALRPGSSTGELFF.

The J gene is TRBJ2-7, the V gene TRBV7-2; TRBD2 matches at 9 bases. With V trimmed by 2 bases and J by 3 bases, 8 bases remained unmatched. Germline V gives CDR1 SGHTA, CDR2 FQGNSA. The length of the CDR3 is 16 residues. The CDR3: CASSLIWGSGGYEQYF. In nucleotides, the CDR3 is TGTGCCAGCAGCTTAATATGGGGTAGCGGGGGCTACGAGCAGTACTTC.

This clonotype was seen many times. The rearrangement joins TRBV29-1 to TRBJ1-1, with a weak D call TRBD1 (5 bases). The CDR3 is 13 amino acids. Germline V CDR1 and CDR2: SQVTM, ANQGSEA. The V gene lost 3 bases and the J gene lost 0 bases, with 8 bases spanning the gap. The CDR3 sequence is CSVEEGLNTEAFF. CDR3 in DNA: TGCAGCGTTGAGGAGGGGTTGAACACTGAAGCTTTCTTT.

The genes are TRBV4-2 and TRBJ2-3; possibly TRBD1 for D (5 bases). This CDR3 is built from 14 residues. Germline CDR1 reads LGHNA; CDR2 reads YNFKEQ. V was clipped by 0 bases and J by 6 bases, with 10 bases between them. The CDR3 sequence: CASSQERWGDTQYF. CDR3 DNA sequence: TGTGCCAGCAGCCAAGAACGGTGGGGCGATACGCAGTATTTT.

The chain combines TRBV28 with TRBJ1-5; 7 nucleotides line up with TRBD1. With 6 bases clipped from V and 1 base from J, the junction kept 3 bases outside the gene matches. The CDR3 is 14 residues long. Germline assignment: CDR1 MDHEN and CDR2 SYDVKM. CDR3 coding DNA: TGTGCCAGCAGATACAGGGGCAGCAATCAGCCCCAGCATTTT. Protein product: CASRYRGSNQPQHF. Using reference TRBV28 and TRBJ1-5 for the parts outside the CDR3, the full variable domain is DVKVTQSSRYLVKRTGEKVFLECVQDMDHENMFWYRQDPGLGLRLIYFSYDVKMKEKGDIPEGYSVSREKKERFSLILESASTNQTSMYLCASRYRGSNQPQHFGDGTRLSIL.

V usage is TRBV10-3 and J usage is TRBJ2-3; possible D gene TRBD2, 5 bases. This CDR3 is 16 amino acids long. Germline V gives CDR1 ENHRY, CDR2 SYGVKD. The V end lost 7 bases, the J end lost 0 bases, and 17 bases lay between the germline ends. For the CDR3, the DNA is TGTGCCATCACGGGGAGAGCGGAGTTTAGCACAGATACGCAGTATTTT. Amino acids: CAITGRAEFSTDTQYF.

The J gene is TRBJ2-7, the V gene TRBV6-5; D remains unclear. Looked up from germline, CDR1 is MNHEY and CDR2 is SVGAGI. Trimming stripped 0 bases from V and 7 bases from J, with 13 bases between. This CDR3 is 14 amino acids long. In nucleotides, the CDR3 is TGTGCCAGCAGTTACTCGCGAACAGTTGAGGAGCAGTACTTC. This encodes CASSYSRTVEEQYF.

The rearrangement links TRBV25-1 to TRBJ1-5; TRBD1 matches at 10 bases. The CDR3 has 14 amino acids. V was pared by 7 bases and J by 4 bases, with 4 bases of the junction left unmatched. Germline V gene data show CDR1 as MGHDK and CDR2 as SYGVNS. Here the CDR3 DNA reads TGTGCCAGCAAGGGGACAGGGGATAATCAGCCCCAGCATTTT. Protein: CASKGTGDNQPQHF.

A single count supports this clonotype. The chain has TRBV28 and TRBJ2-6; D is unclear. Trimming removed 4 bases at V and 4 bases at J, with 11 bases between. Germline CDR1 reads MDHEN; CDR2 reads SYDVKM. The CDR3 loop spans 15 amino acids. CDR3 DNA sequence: TGTGCCAGCAGTTCGACGCGAACGGGGGCCAACGTCCTGACTTTC. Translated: CASSSTRTGANVLTF.

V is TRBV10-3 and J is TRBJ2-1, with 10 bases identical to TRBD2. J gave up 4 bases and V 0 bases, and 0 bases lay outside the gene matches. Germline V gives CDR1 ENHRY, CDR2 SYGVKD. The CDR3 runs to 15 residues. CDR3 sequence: CAISESLAGYNEQFF. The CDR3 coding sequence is TGTGCCATCAGTGAGTCACTAGCGGGATACAATGAGCAGTTCTTC.

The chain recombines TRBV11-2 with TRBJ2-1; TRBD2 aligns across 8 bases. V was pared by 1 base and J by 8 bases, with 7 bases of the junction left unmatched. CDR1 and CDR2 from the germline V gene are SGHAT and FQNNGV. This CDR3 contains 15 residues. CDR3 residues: CASSLVGRAIYEQFF. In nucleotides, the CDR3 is TGTGCCAGCAGCTTAGTCGGGAGGGCTATCTATGAGCAGTTCTTC. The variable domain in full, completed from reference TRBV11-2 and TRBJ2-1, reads EAGVAQSPRYKIIEKRQSVAFWCNPISGHATLYWYQQILGQGPKLLIQFQNNGVVDDSQLPKDRFSAERLKGVDSTLKIQPAKLEDSAVYLCASSLVGRAIYEQFFGPGTRLTVL.

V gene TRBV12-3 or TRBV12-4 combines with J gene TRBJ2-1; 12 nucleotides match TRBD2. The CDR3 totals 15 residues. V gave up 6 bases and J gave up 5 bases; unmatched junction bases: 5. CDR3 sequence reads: CASRLAGGLHNEQFF. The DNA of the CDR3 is TGTGCCAGCAGGCTAGCGGGAGGGTTACACAATGAGCAGTTCTTC.

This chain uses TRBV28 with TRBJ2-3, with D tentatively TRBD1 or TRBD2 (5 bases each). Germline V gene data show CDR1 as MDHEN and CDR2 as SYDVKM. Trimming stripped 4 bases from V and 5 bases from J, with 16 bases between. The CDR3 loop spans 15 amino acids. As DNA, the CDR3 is TGTGCCAGCAGTTCCCCCACGGGACCCAGAGATACGCAGTATTTT. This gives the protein CASSSPTGPRDTQYF.

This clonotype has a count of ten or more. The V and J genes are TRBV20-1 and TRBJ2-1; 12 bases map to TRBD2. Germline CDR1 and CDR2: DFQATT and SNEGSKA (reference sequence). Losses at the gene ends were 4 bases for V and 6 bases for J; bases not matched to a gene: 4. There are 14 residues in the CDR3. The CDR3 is CSANLAGGSNEQFF. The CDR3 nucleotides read TGCAGTGCTAACCTAGCGGGAGGGTCCAATGAGCAGTTCTTC.

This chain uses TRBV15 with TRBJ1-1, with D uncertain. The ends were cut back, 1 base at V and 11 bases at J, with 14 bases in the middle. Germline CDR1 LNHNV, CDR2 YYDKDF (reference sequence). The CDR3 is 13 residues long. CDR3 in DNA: TGTGCCACCAGCAGAGGCTACTCCGGCAAGGCTTTCTTT. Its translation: CATSRGYSGKAFF.

Written as DNA, the CDR3 is TGCGCCAGCAGCTCCGGACAGGTAGACACTGAAGCTTTCTTT. Translation gives CASSSGQVDTEAFF. This chain uses TRBV5-1 with TRBJ1-1; 7 nucleotides agree with TRBD1. This CDR3 region has 14 residues. In germline, CDR1 is SGHRS, CDR2 YFSETQ. The ends lost 3 bases at V and 3 bases at J; junction bases unmatched: 5.

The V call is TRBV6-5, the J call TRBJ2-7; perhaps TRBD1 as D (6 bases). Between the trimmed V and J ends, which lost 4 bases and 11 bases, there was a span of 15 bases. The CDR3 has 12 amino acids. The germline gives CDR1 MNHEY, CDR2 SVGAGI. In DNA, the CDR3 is TGTGCCAGCAGTTCCAGGGGTCTGGATGAGTACTTC. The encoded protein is CASSSRGLDEYF.

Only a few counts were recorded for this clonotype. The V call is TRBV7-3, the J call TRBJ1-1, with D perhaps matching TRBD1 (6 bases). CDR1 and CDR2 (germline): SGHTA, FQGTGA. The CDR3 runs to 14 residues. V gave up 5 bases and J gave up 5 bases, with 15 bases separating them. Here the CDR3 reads CASSLTTGRTEAFF. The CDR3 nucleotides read TGTGCCAGCAGCCTTACGACAGGTCGGACTGAAGCTTTCTTT.

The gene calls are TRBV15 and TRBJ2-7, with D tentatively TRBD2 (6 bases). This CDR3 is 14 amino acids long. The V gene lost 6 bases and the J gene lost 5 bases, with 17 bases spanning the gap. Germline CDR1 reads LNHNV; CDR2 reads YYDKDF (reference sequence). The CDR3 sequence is CATRDGGTFNEQYF. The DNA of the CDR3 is TGTGCCACCAGGGACGGCGGGACGTTTAACGAGCAGTACTTC.

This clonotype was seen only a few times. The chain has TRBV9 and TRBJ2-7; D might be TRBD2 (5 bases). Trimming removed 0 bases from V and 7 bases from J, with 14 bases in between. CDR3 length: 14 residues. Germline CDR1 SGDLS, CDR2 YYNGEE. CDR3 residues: CASSVGVGSGEQYF. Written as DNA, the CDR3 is TGTGCCAGCAGCGTAGGCGTGGGGTCGGGGGAGCAGTACTTC.